These 22 T cell receptor beta chains were all obtained from the same sample, sequenced in a study of blood T cell repertoires in COVID-19. Here immunoSEQ multiplex PCR was the method, and the copy in TCRdb shows in-frame clones only, minus some. The data contain about 160,000 clones, approximately 86% of them singletons. Sequencing was performed on peripheral blood. These receptors were obtained from a woman aged 40 to 49 with COVID-19, enrolled during active disease.

The chain has TRBV18 and TRBJ2-7, with 8 bases that match TRBD2. Per germline, CDR1 KGHSH and CDR2 LQKENI. The CDR3 runs 18 residues. V lost 3 bases and J lost 6; bases outside the gene matches: 19. CDR3 nucleotide sequence: TGTGCCAGCTCACCGCCAAACTCCGGGGGGGCGGTTTTTGGCGAGCAGTACTTC. It translates to CASSPPNSGGAVFGEQYF.

The rearrangement links TRBV5-1 to TRBJ2-5; no definite D call. Trimming stripped 0 bases from V and 2 bases from J, with 11 bases between. Germline lookup yields CDR1 SGHRS and CDR2 YFSETQ. This CDR3 has 15 amino acids. The CDR3 DNA reads as TGCGCCAGCAGCTTGGTGGGCAAGACACAAGAGACCCAGTACTTC. Its protein product is CASSLVGKTQETQYF.

The rearrangement uses TRBV28 and TRBJ1-5, with no clear D. The V end lost 8 bases, the J end lost 4 bases, and 27 bases lay between the germline ends. Germline loops: CDR1 MDHEN, CDR2 SYDVKM. This CDR3 has 18 residues. CDR3 nucleotides: TGTGCCAGCGACTCCCCGACTGGGTCGCGCGTCGGAAATCAGCCCCAGCATTTT. Translation: CASDSPTGSRVGNQPQHF.

The chain couples TRBV15 to TRBJ2-7, with D possibly being TRBD2 (6 bases). This CDR3 is built from 15 residues. Looked up from germline, CDR1 is LNHNV and CDR2 is YYDKDF (reference sequence). Trimming shortened V by 0 bases and J by 4 bases, and 13 bases separated the two germline ends. This chain's CDR3 is CATSRDRTGVYEQYF. CDR3 nucleotide sequence: TGTGCCACCAGCAGAGATCGGACGGGAGTGTACGAGCAGTACTTC.

This clone was observed a few times. V usage is TRBV5-1 and J usage is TRBJ1-5; 9 bases line up with TRBD1. CDR1 and CDR2 (germline): SGHRS, YFSETQ. The CDR3 loop spans 14 amino acids. The trim removed 4 bases at V and 6 bases at J, leaving 5 bases unmatched. CDR3 protein: CASSATGGVQPQHF. The CDR3 DNA reads TGCGCCAGCAGCGCAACAGGGGGCGTTCAGCCCCAGCATTTT.

This clone was recorded once. The rearrangement joins TRBV28 to TRBJ2-1; TRBD2 agrees at 9 bases. Germline-derived CDR1 and CDR2 are MDHEN and SYDVKM. The CDR3 length is 14 residues. With V trimmed by 3 bases and J by 10 bases, 7 bases remained unmatched. The CDR3 DNA is TGTGCCAGCAGTTTCTCAGGGACTAGCTCAGAGCAGTTCTTC. It specifies CASSFSGTSSEQFF.

The J gene is TRBJ1-1, the V gene TRBV2, with 7 positions matching TRBD1. The germline V gene encodes CDR1 SNHLY and CDR2 FYNNEI. V lost 6 bases, J lost 3 bases, and 4 bases stayed unmatched. This CDR3 is 13 amino acids long. CDR3 in amino acids: CASRDRLDTEAFF. The CDR3 nucleotides are TGTGCCAGCAGGGACAGGCTGGACACTGAAGCTTTCTTT. Filled out from reference TRBV2 and TRBJ1-1, the complete variable domain reads EPEVTQTPSHQVTQMGQEVILRCVPISNHLYFYWYRQILGQKVEFLVSFYNNEISEKSEIFDDQFSVERPDGSNFTLKIRSTKLEDSAMYFCASRDRLDTEAFFGQGTRLTVV.

This chain links TRBV12-3 or TRBV12-4 with TRBJ1-1; D is unresolved. This CDR3 contains 13 residues. V was cut by 2 bases and J by 6 bases, with 10 bases left in between. CDR3 sequence (DNA): TGTGCCAGCAGTTTACGAAGGAGCGCTGAAGCTTTCTTT. This codes for CASSLRRSAEAFF.

The chain employs TRBV7-6 and TRBJ1-2, with D possibly being TRBD1 (5 bases). Germline values: CDR1 SGHVS, CDR2 FNYEAQ. Trimming shortened V by 5 bases and J by 6 bases, and 16 bases separated the two germline ends. CDR3 length equals 14 residues. This CDR3 is CASSPGPFEDGYTF. The DNA for the CDR3 is TGTGCCAGCAGCCCAGGGCCGTTTGAGGATGGCTACACCTTC.

The chain joins TRBV28 to TRBJ1-2, with TRBD1 matching 7 bases. Germline CDR1 reads MDHEN; CDR2 reads SYDVKM. This CDR3 has 13 residues. J gave up 8 bases and V 6 bases, and 9 bases lay outside the gene matches. CDR3 bases: TGTGCCAGCAGAGCCGGGACAGTGGAGGGCTACACCTTC. Translated: CASRAGTVEGYTF.

This clone came up a few times. The sample has other DNA sequences that encode this CDR3 too. The V and J genes are TRBV14 and TRBJ1-3; D not resolved. Trimming cost V 0 bases and J 0 bases, with 3 bases left between them. The CDR3 is 14 residues long. CDR1 and CDR2 from the germline V gene are SGHDN and FVKESK. CDR3 sequence: CASSQDYSGNTIYF. Here the CDR3 DNA reads TGTGCCAGCAGCCAAGACTACTCTGGAAACACCATATATTTT.

This chain uses TRBV15 with TRBJ2-2; 8 nucleotides align to TRBD2. Trimming cost V 0 bases and J 14 bases; bases outside gene matches: 5. Germline assignment: CDR1 LNHNV and CDR2 YYDKDF (reference sequence). This CDR3 region has 13 residues. The CDR3 DNA reads as TGTGCCACCAGCAGAGATGGGACTAGTCGTCTGTTTTTT. It encodes CATSRDGTSRLFF.

The V call is TRBV10-3, the J call TRBJ2-7, with TRBD1 as a possible D gene (6 bases). Germline V gene data show CDR1 as ENHRY and CDR2 as SYGVKD. V shed 5 bases and J shed 5 bases, with 13 bases lying between them. The CDR3 contains 13 residues. This chain's CDR3 is CAISFENRDEQYF. The CDR3 nucleotides read TGTGCCATCAGTTTTGAGAACAGGGACGAGCAGTACTTC.

The CDR3 coding sequence is TGTGCCAGCAGCGTAGCGCAGGGGGCCGGGGAGCTGTTTTTT. The encoded protein is CASSVAQGAGELFF. The chain carries TRBV9 and TRBJ2-2; 7 bases map to TRBD1. After removal of 0 bases from V and 6 bases from J, the junction contained 2 bases not matched to a gene. The CDR3 is 14 residues long. Germline-derived CDR1 and CDR2 are SGDLS and YYNGEE.

This sequence joins TRBV21-1 and TRBJ1-3; TRBD1, the table's D call, lacks a check against the DNA. TRBV21-1 is tagged as a pseudogene. The CDR3 has 19 amino acids. For the CDR3, the DNA is TGTGCCAGCAGCAAAAGGCTAGGACAGGGAAGGGGCACTGGAAACACCATATATTTT. Its translation: CASSKRLGQGRGTGNTIYF.

This clone appeared a single time. The CDR3 reads CASSSTAGGGTEAFF. The CDR3 coding sequence is TGTGCCAGCAGTTCCACGGCGGGAGGGGGTACTGAAGCTTTCTTT. The V call is TRBV27, the J call TRBJ1-1, with a weak D call TRBD1 (6 bases). The CDR3 is made up of 15 amino acids. Germline-derived CDR1 and CDR2 are MNHEY and SMNVEV (reference sequence). Trimming cost V 4 bases and J 5 bases, with 17 bases left between them.

This chain connects TRBV10-3 to TRBJ1-4, with D perhaps TRBD1 (6 bases). CDR3 length: 15 residues. V lost 7 bases, J lost 8 bases, and 20 bases lay in between. Germline CDR1 is ENHRY and CDR2 is SYGVKD. The CDR3 reads CAIIFEQGSCEKLFF. The CDR3 coding sequence is TGTGCCATCATTTTTGAACAGGGATCGTGCGAAAAACTGTTTTTT.

The chain links TRBV11-2 to TRBJ2-7; D may be TRBD2 (5 bases). The CDR3 loop spans 11 amino acids. The V gene lost 4 bases and the J gene lost 7 bases, with 8 bases spanning the gap. In germline, CDR1 is SGHAT, CDR2 FQNNGV. The chain's CDR3 is CASSSGLEQYF. For the CDR3, the DNA is TGTGCCAGCAGCTCCGGACTTGAGCAGTACTTC.

The chain combines TRBV28 with TRBJ2-7; 7 positions match TRBD1. V trimming: 2 bases; J trimming: 7 bases; junction bases outside the gene matches: 11. The CDR3 covers 15 residues. CDR1 is MDHEN and CDR2 is SYDVKM in the germline V gene. CDR3 sequence: CASSLRDRIFFEQYF. The DNA of the CDR3 is TGTGCCAGCAGTTTAAGGGACAGAATTTTTTTTGAGCAGTACTTC.

The sample holds a few counts of this clone. The chain has TRBV2 and TRBJ2-5, with TRBD2 as a possible D gene (5 bases). The CDR3 totals 14 residues. Germline CDR1 SNHLY, CDR2 FYNNEI. With 4 bases removed from V and 4 bases from J, the gap between germline ends came to 13 bases. CDR3 bases: TGTGCCAGCAGTGTCTACCGGGATCCAGAGACCCAGTACTTC. Residues: CASSVYRDPETQYF.

This chain connects TRBV30 to TRBJ2-3, with a weak D call TRBD1 (6 bases). The CDR3 is made up of 13 amino acids. Trimming cost V 4 bases and J 6 bases, with 14 bases left between them. CDR1 GTSNPN and CDR2 SVGIG come from the germline V gene (reference sequence). The CDR3 DNA is TGTGCCTGGACGTACCGGGACACCGATACGCAGTATTTT. This sequence encodes CAWTYRDTDTQYF.

In DNA, the CDR3 is TGTGCCAGCTCACCATTACAGGGGGTAGATACGCAGTATTTT. This encodes CASSPLQGVDTQYF. The genes are TRBV18 and TRBJ2-3; 8 bases are shared with TRBD1. The V gene's germline CDR1 is KGHSH and CDR2 LQKENI. CDR3 length: 14 amino acids. Trimming took 2 bases from V and 5 from J; bases not matched to a gene: 3.